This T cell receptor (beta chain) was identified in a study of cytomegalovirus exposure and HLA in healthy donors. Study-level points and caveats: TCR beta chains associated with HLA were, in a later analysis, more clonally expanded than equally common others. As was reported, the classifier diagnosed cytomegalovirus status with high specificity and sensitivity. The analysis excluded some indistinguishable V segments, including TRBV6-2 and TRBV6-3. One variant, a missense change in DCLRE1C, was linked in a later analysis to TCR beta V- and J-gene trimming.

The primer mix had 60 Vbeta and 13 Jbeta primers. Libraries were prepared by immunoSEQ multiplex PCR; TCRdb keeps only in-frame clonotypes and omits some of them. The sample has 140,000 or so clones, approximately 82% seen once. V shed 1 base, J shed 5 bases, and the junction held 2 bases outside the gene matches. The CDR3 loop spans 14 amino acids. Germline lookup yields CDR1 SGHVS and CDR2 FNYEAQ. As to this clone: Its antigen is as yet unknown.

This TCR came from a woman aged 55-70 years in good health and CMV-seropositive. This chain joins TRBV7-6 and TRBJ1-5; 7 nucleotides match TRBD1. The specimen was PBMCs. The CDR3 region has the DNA TGTGCCAGCAGCTTAGAAGGACAGGATCAGCCCCAGCATTTT. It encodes CASSLEGQDQPQHF.